The rows below give T cell receptor beta chains drawn from one sample of a study of CD8+CD57+ T cells in acquired aplastic anemia. TCRdb reanalysed the reads using MiXCR and keeps one entry per CDR3 protein. The table shows just over 450,000 distinct CDR3 sequences, with about a third occurring only once. Source material: sorted CD4+, CD8+, or CD8+CD57+ T cells (not recorded which) from PBMCs. The receptors stem from a human donor with aplastic anemia. Each CDR3 is given with its conserved first and last residue. A D gene is named only where the DNA matches it firmly. Where a row states a size, it is once, few, many or the class of an expanded clone; other rows omit it.

d_call | j_call | clone_size | v_call | cdr3_aa | cdr3_nt
TRBD2 | TRBJ2-1 | few | TRBV19 | CASTLTSGAYNEQFF | TGTGCCAGTACTTTGACTAGCGGGGCCTACAATGAGCAGTTCTTC
- | TRBJ1-4 | - | TRBV2 | CASIRDTQGKLFF | TGTGCCAGCATCCGGGACACCCAAGGGAAACTGTTTTTT
TRBD1 | TRBJ2-7 | - | TRBV10-3 | CASSLRQGSNEQYF | TGTGCCAGCAGTTTGAGACAGGGCTCGAACGAGCAGTACTTC
TRBD1 | TRBJ1-5 | - | TRBV12-3/TRBV12-4 | CASSQGAAGPQHF | TGTGCCAGCAGTCAGGGGGCCGCCGGGCCCCAGCATTTT
- | TRBJ2-3 | many | TRBV19 | CASSIPQGGTDTQYF | TGTGCCAGTAGTATTCCTCAAGGGGGGACAGATACGCAGTATTTT
- | TRBJ2-2 | many | TRBV10-3 | CAISDRNTGELFF | TGTGCCATCAGTGACAGGAACACCGGGGAGCTGTTTTTT
- | TRBJ1-2 | - | TRBV2 | CASRDLQAYGYTF | TGTGCCAGCAGAGATCTACAGGCCTATGGCTACACCTTC
TRBD2 | TRBJ2-1 | - | TRBV5-1 | CASSRRLAGGSYNEQLF | TGCGCCAGCAGTCGCAGACTAGCGGGGGGATCCTACAATGAGCAGCTCTTC
- | TRBJ1-6 | many | TRBV10-3 | CAISEEKGYSPLHF | TGTGCCATCAGTGAGGAAAAGGGCTATTCACCCCTCCACTTT
TRBD1 | TRBJ1-5 | many | TRBV15 | CATSRELGQGAQPQHF | TGTGCCACCAGCAGAGAATTAGGACAGGGGGCCCAGCCCCAGCATTTT
- | TRBJ1-4 | - | TRBV10-3 | CAISEGQEKLFF | TGTGCCATCAGTGAGGGACAGGAAAAACTGTTTTTT
TRBD2 | TRBJ2-7 | many | TRBV7-8 | CASSAASGGFSSYEQYF | TGTGCCAGCAGCGCTGCTAGCGGGGGCTTTAGCTCCTACGAGCAGTACTTC
- | TRBJ2-3 | - | TRBV25-1 | CASSSHTDTQYF | TGTGCCAGCAGTTCGCACACAGATACGCAGTATTTT
- | TRBJ2-7 | - | TRBV10-3 | CAGSYSRELGYEQYF | TGTGCCGGCAGTTACTCACGGGAATTGGGTTACGAGCAGTACTTC
- | TRBJ1-2 | few | TRBV11-2 | CASSQDRREGYTF | TGTGCCAGCAGCCAGGACCGAAGGGAAGGCTACACCTTC
- | TRBJ2-1 | few | TRBV4-1 | CASSQAGRPDSYNEQFF | TGCGCCAGCAGCCAAGCGGGACGCCCCGACTCCTACAATGAGCAGTTCTTC
TRBD1 | TRBJ1-2 | many | TRBV2 | CASTWDRGDYGYTF | TGTGCCAGCACGTGGGACAGGGGCGACTATGGCTACACCTTC
- | TRBJ1-6 | few | TRBV19 | CASSSDTYNSPLHF | TGTGCCAGTAGCTCGGACACCTATAATTCACCCCTCCACTTT
TRBD2 | TRBJ2-1 | few | TRBV10-3 | CATLSLAGDNEQFF | TGTGCCACCCTGAGTCTAGCGGGAGACAATGAGCAGTTCTTC
- | TRBJ1-2 | - | TRBV7-8 | CASSLGSYTF | TGTGCCAGCAGCTTGGGGAGCTACACCTTC
TRBD2 | TRBJ2-2 | few | TRBV2 | CASSEARLAGIGELFF | TGTGCCAGCAGTGAAGCCCGACTAGCGGGAATTGGGGAGCTGTTTTTT
TRBD1 | TRBJ1-1 | many | TRBV12-3/TRBV12-4 | CASSLDRGEAFF | TGTGCCAGCAGTTTAGACAGGGGTGAAGCTTTCTTT
- | TRBJ2-5 | - | TRBV6-1 | CASSVSSETQYF | TGTGCCAGCAGTGTCAGTTCGGAGACCCAGTACTTC
TRBD1 | TRBJ1-6 | - | TRBV6-1 | CASSTQGGESPLHF | TGTGCCAGCAGTACACAGGGGGGTGAATCACCCCTCCACTTT
- | TRBJ1-2 | - | TRBV10-3 | CAISPRNTANYGYTF | TGTGCCATCAGTCCAAGGAACACAGCTAACTATGGCTACACCTTC
- | TRBJ1-1 | many | TRBV7-2 | CATVTWSGTEAFF | TGTGCCACAGTGACCTGGTCGGGTACTGAAGCTTTCTTT
- | TRBJ2-7 | few | TRBV6-1 | CASKFQIDKYEQYF | TGTGCCAGCAAATTCCAAATAGACAAGTACGAGCAGTACTTC
- | TRBJ2-7 | - | TRBV6-1 | CASSSTDKPRGEQYF | TGTGCCAGCAGCTCGACGGACAAACCTCGGGGCGAGCAGTACTTC
- | TRBJ1-2 | - | TRBV11-2 | CASTYYRGARSKGYTF | TGTGCCAGCACCTATTATAGGGGGGCGCGGTCGAAGGGCTACACCTTC
TRBD1 | TRBJ2-1 | many | TRBV24-1 | CATSGPTGDWEVNEQFF | TGTGCCACCAGTGGACCGACAGGGGATTGGGAGGTCAATGAGCAGTTCTTC
TRBD1 | TRBJ1-2 | - | TRBV9 | CASSPRDRGSYGYTF | TGTGCCAGCAGCCCAAGGGACAGGGGAAGCTATGGCTACACCTTC
- | TRBJ1-5 | - | TRBV20-1 | CSARDLSGSNNQPQHF | TGCAGTGCTAGAGATCTCTCTGGGAGTAACAATCAGCCCCAGCATTTT
TRBD2 | TRBJ2-1 | - | TRBV20-1 | CSAYGTSGRGDEQFF | TGCAGTGCTTACGGGACTAGCGGGAGAGGCGATGAGCAGTTCTTC
TRBD1 | TRBJ1-2 | once | TRBV29-1 | CSVDRDRTYGYTF | TGCAGCGTGGACAGGGACAGGACCTATGGCTACACCTTC
TRBD1 | TRBJ2-7 | - | TRBV10-3 | CATGDRPTMEQYF | TGTGCCACCGGGGACAGACCTACGATGGAGCAGTACTTC
- | TRBJ1-2 | many | TRBV7-8 | CASSSPGGAYGYTF | TGTGCCAGCAGCTCTCCCGGGGGCGCCTATGGCTACACCTTC
- | TRBJ2-1 | many | TRBV29-1 | CSVETSDEQFF | TGCAGCGTTGAGACTAGTGATGAGCAGTTCTTC
- | TRBJ2-5 | once | TRBV25-1 | CASRDTAQETQYF | TGTGCCAGCAGGGACACGGCGCAAGAGACCCAGTACTTC
- | TRBJ2-1 | - | TRBV24-1 | CATSDLGPGALASEQFF | TGTGCCACCAGTGATCTGGGCCCTGGAGCCCTAGCAAGTGAGCAGTTCTTC
- | TRBJ1-2 | few | TRBV30 | CACTQGQYGYTF | TGTGCCTGTACTCAGGGGCAGTATGGCTACACCTTC
- | TRBJ2-2 | - | TRBV5-1 | CASSSTGIHTGELFF | TGCGCCAGCAGCTCAACCGGGATTCACACCGGGGAGCTGTTTTTT
TRBD1 | TRBJ1-2 | - | TRBV29-1 | CSVERAGGEGYTF | TGCAGCGTTGAACGCGCAGGGGGAGAAGGCTACACCTTC
TRBD1 | TRBJ2-7 | - | TRBV30 | CALTSPPGDRGLW | TGTGCCTTAACCTCCCCCCCAGGGGACAGGGGGCTGTGG
- | TRBJ1-5 | few | TRBV6-4 | CASSDTPGHLADQPQHF | TGTGCCAGCAGTGACACACCGGGACATCTTGCTGATCAGCCCCAGCATTTT
- | TRBJ1-5 | - | TRBV5-1 | CASSRGDGNQSQHF | TGCGCCAGCAGCCGGGGTGATGGCAATCAGTCCCAGCATTTT
TRBD2 | TRBJ2-7 | many | TRBV19 | CASSTLAGEQYF | TGTGCCAGTAGTACACTAGCGGGGGAGCAGTACTTC
- | TRBJ1-2 | many | TRBV24-1 | CATSDSGRANYGYTF | TGTGCCACCAGTGACTCGGGCCGAGCTAACTATGGCTACACCTTC
- | TRBJ1-5 | - | TRBV7-8 | CASRATSGQPQHF | TGTGCCAGCAGAGCTACATCGGGTCAGCCCCAGCATTTT
TRBD2 | TRBJ2-1 | - | TRBV11-2 | CASSQGNSGDEQFF | TGTGCCAGCAGCCAAGGGAATAGCGGGGATGAGCAGTTCTTC
- | TRBJ1-5 | many | TRBV10-2 | CASRGNSNQPQHF | TGCGCCAGCAGGGGGAATAGCAATCAGCCCCAGCATTTT
- | TRBJ1-6 | many | TRBV5-8 | CASSLAGAASSPLHF | TGTGCCAGCAGCTTGGCCGGGGCAGCTAGCTCACCCCTCCACTTT
TRBD1 | TRBJ1-6 | many | TRBV7-8 | CASSLNRGSNSPLHF | TGTGCCAGCAGCTTAAACAGGGGCTCTAATTCACCCCTCCACTTT
TRBD2 | TRBJ2-4 | many | TRBV15 | CATSRGEGSVNIQYF | TGTGCCACCAGCAGGGGGGAGGGGTCAGTAAACATTCAGTACTTC
TRBD2 | TRBJ2-2 | many | TRBV10-3 | CAISGLGGSTNTGELFF | TGTGCCATCAGTGGACTGGGAGGGAGTACGAACACCGGGGAGCTGTTTTTT
- | TRBJ1-5 | many | TRBV19 | CASFGGVNLGSQHF | TGTGCCAGTTTTGGAGGGGTAAACTTAGGGTCCCAGCATTTT
TRBD1 | TRBJ1-2 | - | TRBV19 | CASSVGQEELYGYTF | TGTGCCAGTAGTGTGGGACAGGAGGAACTATATGGCTACACCTTC
- | TRBJ1-5 | - | TRBV19 | CASSIQETQHF | TGTGCCAGTAGTATCCAAGAGACCCAGCATTTT